The next 24 T cell receptor beta chains were all read from a single sample in a study of identical twins. TCRdb redid the calling of the 5' RACE reads with MiXCR, one entry per CDR3 protein. The sample gives around 200,000 distinct CDR3 sequences, approximately 9% of which show up once; about 5.5% is in the top ten. The specimen sequenced was memory (CD45RO+) T cells sorted from blood. These receptor sequences come from a woman aged 18 to 35 in good health.

The table lists this clonotype with a few counts. The chain links TRBV25-1 to TRBJ1-4, with 7 bases fitting TRBD1. Germline CDR1 is MGHDK and CDR2 is SYGVNS. The J segment lost 8 bases and the V segment lost 4 bases, leaving 10 bases of the junction unmatched. The CDR3 is 15 amino acids. This chain's CDR3 is CASSVTAQGEEKLFF. The CDR3 bases are TGTGCCAGCAGTGTAACGGCGCAGGGGGAGGAAAAACTGTTTTTT.

The table lists this clonotype with many counts. This chain joins TRBV5-1 and TRBJ2-7; maybe TRBD2 (6 bases). Germline lookup yields CDR1 SGHRS and CDR2 YFSETQ. With 7 bases removed from V and 6 bases from J, the gap between germline ends came to 11 bases. This CDR3 comprises 11 residues. The CDR3 DNA sequence: TGCGCCAGCCGGCAGGGAGGCGAGCAGTACTTC. Its translation: CASRQGGEQYF.

The table lists this clonotype with many counts. The rearrangement joins TRBV3-1 to TRBJ2-2; 10 positions agree with TRBD2. This CDR3 has 16 residues. After removal of 1 base from V and 6 bases from J, the junction contained 5 bases not matched to a gene. Germline V gives CDR1 LGHDT, CDR2 YNNKEL (reference sequence). CDR3 region: CASSQGLAGASGELFF. The CDR3 bases are TGTGCCAGCAGCCAAGGGCTAGCGGGAGCTTCCGGGGAGCTGTTTTTT.

This clonotype occurred many times. This rearrangement joins TRBV12-3 or TRBV12-4 to TRBJ2-5; weak D call: TRBD1 (5 bases). V lost 3 bases and J lost 6, with 11 bases in between. The CDR3 has 13 amino acids. The CDR3: CASSFRGEKTQYF. Here the CDR3 DNA reads TGTGCCAGCAGTTTTAGGGGCGAAAAGACCCAGTACTTC.

This clonotype has more than one count but fewer than ten. The rearrangement links TRBV5-1 to TRBJ2-1; the match to TRBD2 covers 7 bases. This CDR3 spans 14 amino acids. The junction had 5 bases not matched to a gene; V was cut back by 0 bases and J by 8 bases. Germline-derived CDR1 and CDR2 are SGHRS and YFSETQ. CDR3 coding DNA: TGCGCCAGCAGCTTGGGCGGGAGAGTGGATGAGCAGTTCTTC. Its protein is CASSLGGRVDEQFF.

In this sample, this clonotype turned up many times. The gene calls are TRBV27 and TRBJ2-1, with D perhaps matching TRBD2 (6 bases). Trimming shortened V by 4 bases and J by 6 bases, and 16 bases separated the two germline ends. Germline CDR1 MNHEY, CDR2 SMNVEV (reference sequence). The CDR3 sequence is 15 residues long. In nucleotides, the CDR3 is TGTGCCAGCAGTTCCCCAAACCGGGACTTCAATGAGCAGTTCTTC. Translating gives CASSSPNRDFNEQFF.

This clonotype was observed a few times. The chain employs TRBV20-1 and TRBJ2-6; a possible D gene is TRBD1 (6 bases). The CDR3 has 15 amino acids. Trimming pared 3 bases from V and 0 bases from J, leaving 9 bases between. Per germline, CDR1 DFQATT and CDR2 SNEGSKA (reference sequence). The chain's CDR3 is CSASARGSGANVLTF. The DNA of the CDR3 is TGCAGTGCTAGTGCCAGGGGCTCTGGGGCCAACGTCCTGACTTTC.

The chain couples TRBV21-1 to TRBJ2-7; whether TRBD1, the table's D call, matches the DNA was not checked. TRBV21-1 is a documented pseudogene. The CDR3 spans 14 residues. The CDR3 region is CASSKGDRTYEQYF. CDR3 nucleotides: TGTGCCAGCAGCAAAGGAGACAGGACCTACGAGCAGTACTTC.

This clonotype appeared a few times. The V gene is TRBV3-1, the J gene TRBJ2-1, with D perhaps matching TRBD1 (6 bases). The V end was cut by 3 bases, the J end by 4 bases, with 7 bases between. CDR3 length equals 13 residues. The germline V gene has CDR1 LGHDT and CDR2 YNNKEL (reference sequence). The CDR3 is CASSHGQYNEQFF. CDR3 in DNA: TGTGCCAGCAGCCATGGACAGTACAATGAGCAGTTCTTC.

The chain uses TRBV6-2 or TRBV6-3 and TRBJ1-5, with TRBD1 identical over 9 bases. Germline V gene lookup returns CDR1 MNHEY and CDR2 SVGEGT. The J segment lost 1 base and the V segment lost 5 bases, leaving 9 bases of the junction unmatched. This CDR3 is built from 17 residues. The CDR3 loop is CASSKRGGTGSNQPQHF. CDR3 DNA: TGTGCCAGCAGTAAAAGGGGTGGGACAGGGAGCAATCAGCCCCAGCATTTT.

The chain employs TRBV12-3 or TRBV12-4 and TRBJ2-1; perhaps TRBD2 as D (6 bases). V shed 5 bases and J shed 9 bases, with 8 bases lying between them. The CDR3 covers 11 residues. CDR3 in DNA: TGTGCCAGCAGTCCGGAGGGTGAGCAGTTCTTC. This encodes CASSPEGEQFF.

This clonotype has ten or more counts. V usage is TRBV5-1 and J usage is TRBJ1-2; TRBD1 is a possible D gene (5 bases). There are 14 residues in the CDR3. With 0 bases removed from V and 8 bases from J, the gap between germline ends came to 14 bases. Germline lookup yields CDR1 SGHRS and CDR2 YFSETQ. The CDR3 loop is CASSLAGKLEGYTF. The DNA of the CDR3 is TGCGCCAGCAGCTTGGCAGGGAAACTTGAGGGCTACACCTTC. The full variable domain, in which reference TRBV5-1 and TRBJ1-2 provide the parts outside the CDR3, is KAGVTQTPRYLIKTRGQQVTLSCSPISGHRSVSWYQQTPGQGLQFLFEYFSETQRNKGNFPGRFSGRQFSNSRSEMNVSTLELGDSALYLCASSLAGKLEGYTFGSGTRLTVV.

The chain carries TRBV12-5 and TRBJ2-3; TRBD1 agrees at 7 bases. Germline V gene sequence: CDR1 LGHNT, CDR2 FRNRAP. The junction had 9 bases not matched to a gene; V was cut back by 7 bases and J by 2 bases. CDR3 length: 15 amino acids. The CDR3 reads CASAKGGINTDTQYF. Written as DNA, the CDR3 is TGTGCTAGTGCGAAAGGGGGCATCAACACAGATACGCAGTATTTT.

In this sample, this clonotype turned up a few times. The gene calls are TRBV21-1 and TRBJ2-7. TRBV21-1 represents a pseudogene. The CDR3 covers 12 residues. In DNA, the CDR3 is TGTGCCAGCAGCTCCGGAGTCTACGAGCAGTACTTC. It specifies CASSSGVYEQYF.

This clonotype was detected only a few times. This chain connects TRBV12-3 or TRBV12-4 to TRBJ2-1; 12 bases are a match to TRBD1. The CDR3 is made up of 13 amino acids. The trim removed 5 bases at V and 13 bases at J, leaving 6 bases unmatched. CDR3 in DNA: TGTGCCAGCAGTCGGGACAGGGGGCAAGGACAGTTCTTC. Residues: CASSRDRGQGQFF.

This clonotype was seen at least ten times. The chain is built from TRBV20-1 and TRBJ2-7; no reliable D call. Germline loops: CDR1 DFQATT, CDR2 SNEGSKA (reference sequence). This CDR3 comprises 13 residues. Trimming removed 6 bases from V and 3 bases from J, with 15 bases in between. The CDR3 DNA follows: TGCAGTGCCAGATCAGGTTTCAACTACGAGCAGTACTTC. Translating it yields CSARSGFNYEQYF.

The chain employs TRBV3-1 and TRBJ2-7; D gene uncertain. This CDR3 is 13 amino acids long. V lost 1 base to trimming and J lost 6 bases, with 10 bases between them. Germline V gene sequence: CDR1 LGHDT, CDR2 YNNKEL (reference sequence). The CDR3, as DNA: TGTGCCAGCAGCCAAGCACTACGAGGCGAGCAGTACTTC. This translates into CASSQALRGEQYF.

This clonotype was picked up one time. At one end, the junction sequence differs from germline, possibly due to a read error. DNA of the CDR3: TGTGCCAGGAGCCCAGAGGCCACCACCTGGGAGCTGTTTTTT. It is translated as CARSPEATTWELFF. The chain carries TRBV15 and TRBJ2-2, with D unresolved. This CDR3 is built from 14 residues. CDR1 LNHNV and CDR2 YYDKDF come from the germline V gene (reference sequence).

This clonotype has a handful of counts. This chain links TRBV9 with TRBJ2-7, with D perhaps matching TRBD2 (7 bases). The CDR3 runs to 15 residues. V dropped 3 bases and J dropped 5 bases, with 18 bases sitting between them. CDR1 is SGDLS, CDR2 YYNGEE, per germline. The CDR3 coding sequence is TGTGCCAGCAGCGAGGGTCGGGGGGCGAGCGACGAGCAGTACTTC. The encoded protein is CASSEGRGASDEQYF.

This clonotype was seen repeatedly, ten times or more. The V and J genes are TRBV29-1 and TRBJ1-1; a weak D match, TRBD1 (6 bases). CDR1 and CDR2 (germline): SQVTM, ANQGSEA. CDR3 length: 13 amino acids. The V gene lost 7 bases and the J gene lost 4 bases, with 16 bases spanning the gap. CDR3 nucleotide sequence: TGCAGCGCCCTTCAGGGGAGGGGCACTGAAGCTTTCTTT. Translation gives CSALQGRGTEAFF. Supplemented by reference TRBV29-1 and TRBJ1-1, the full variable domain reads SAVISQKPSRDICQRGTSLTIQCQVDSQVTMMFWYRQQPGQSLTLIATANQGSEATYESGFVIDKFPISRPNLTFSTLTVSNMSPEDSSIYLCSALQGRGTEAFFGQGTRLTVV.

This clonotype was recorded many times. This rearrangement joins TRBV20-1 to TRBJ1-2, with no clear D. This CDR3 spans 12 amino acids. Trimming left V 3 bases short and J 0 bases short, with 5 bases between. CDR1 and CDR2 (germline): DFQATT, SNEGSKA (reference sequence). The DNA for the CDR3 is TGCAGTGCTAGTGCCCCTAACTATGGCTACACCTTC. Translating gives CSASAPNYGYTF.

The chain joins TRBV7-9 to TRBJ1-4; D uncertain. The CDR3 is 14 residues long. The germline CDR1 and CDR2 sequences are SEHNR and FQNEAQ (reference sequence). V shed 3 bases and J shed 8 bases, with 13 bases lying between them. CDR3: CASSFAGSGEKLFF. Written as DNA, the CDR3 is TGTGCCAGCAGCTTTGCTGGTTCAGGCGAAAAACTGTTTTTT.

The sample holds a few counts of this clonotype. The chain couples TRBV20-1 to TRBJ2-1; 10 nucleotides match TRBD2. With V trimmed by 0 bases and J by 8 bases, 10 bases remained unmatched. Germline V lookup: CDR1 DFQATT, CDR2 SNEGSKA (reference sequence). The CDR3 sequence is 16 residues long. CDR3 coding DNA: TGCAGTGCTAGAGATCCCCTAGCGGGAGATTTTTATGAGCAGTTCTTC. It codes for CSARDPLAGDFYEQFF.

This clonotype has more than one count but fewer than ten. The chain links TRBV4-2 to TRBJ2-3; 9 bases are a match to TRBD2. Germline CDR1 is LGHNA and CDR2 is YNFKEQ. The CDR3 loop spans 16 amino acids. V gave up 4 bases and J gave up 5 bases; unmatched junction bases: 10. The CDR3 DNA reads as TGTGCCAGCAGCCCGGTAGCGGGAGCCCTGGGAGATACGCAGTATTTT. Translated: CASSPVAGALGDTQYF.